The entry that follows covers one T cell receptor beta chain sequence. The CDR3 is 15 amino acids. V shed 2 bases and J 4 bases; nucleotides not matched to a gene: 3. The germline V gene has CDR1 MNHEY and CDR2 SVGAGI. Deep-level assay runs were performed. Authors' data handling: Junction-only sequences produced by ImmunoSEQ had no quality scores, so filtering differed. Here immunoSEQ multiplex PCR was the method, and the copy in TCRdb shows in-frame clones only, minus some. V, J and clone size are taken as reported in that table, and D and trimming were inferred from the DNA itself. The repertoire holds roughly 2.5 million clones, approximately 90% seen once, with around 0.14% in the top ten. The data are from a study of shared clonotypes between healthy human individuals.

The gene calls are TRBV6-5 and TRBJ2-7, with 12 bases that match TRBD2. The TCR sequence derives from a man in his late teens or twenties in good health. The specimen sequenced was naive CD4+ T cells sorted from blood. Subset noted: CD45RA+ positively selected. The CDR3 region has the DNA TGTGCCAGCAGTTACATCACTAGCGGGAGGTACGAGCAGTACTTC. It yields the protein CASSYITSGRYEQYF.